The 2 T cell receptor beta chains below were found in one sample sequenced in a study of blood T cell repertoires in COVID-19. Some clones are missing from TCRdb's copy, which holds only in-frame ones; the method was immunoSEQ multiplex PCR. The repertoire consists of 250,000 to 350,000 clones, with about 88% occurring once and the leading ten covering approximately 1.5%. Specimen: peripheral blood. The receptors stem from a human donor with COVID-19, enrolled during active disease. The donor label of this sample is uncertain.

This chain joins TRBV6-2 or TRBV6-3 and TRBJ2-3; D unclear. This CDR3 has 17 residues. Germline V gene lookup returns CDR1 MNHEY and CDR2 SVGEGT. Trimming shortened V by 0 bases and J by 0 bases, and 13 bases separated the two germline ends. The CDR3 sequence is CASSYSLSHSSTDTQYF. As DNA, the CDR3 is TGTGCCAGCAGTTACTCGCTATCTCACTCTAGCACAGATACGCAGTATTTT.

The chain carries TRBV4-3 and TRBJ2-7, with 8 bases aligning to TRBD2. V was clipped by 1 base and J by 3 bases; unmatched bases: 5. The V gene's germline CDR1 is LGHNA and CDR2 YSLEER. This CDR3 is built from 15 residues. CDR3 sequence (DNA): TGCGCCAGCAGCCAAGCGGGAGGGGTTAACTACGAGCAGTACTTC. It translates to CASSQAGGVNYEQYF.